These 5 T cell receptor beta chains came from one sample sequenced in a study of blood T cell repertoires in COVID-19. TCRdb's copy holds only in-frame clones and misses some; the assay was immunoSEQ multiplex PCR. The table lists approximately 220,000 clones, 84% of them singletons. Sequenced material: PBMCs or T cells enriched from blood (not recorded which). The source of these receptors is a woman aged 40 to 50 who had recovered from COVID-19.

J is TRBJ1-4 and V is TRBV7-9; D is perhaps TRBD1 (6 bases). Trimming cost V 8 bases and J 7 bases, with 17 bases left between them. The CDR3 runs 14 residues. Germline V gene sequence: CDR1 SEHNR, CDR2 FQNEAQ (reference sequence). DNA for the CDR3: TGTGCCAGCCGAGAAGAGGGCAGGGGTGAAAAACTGTTTTTT. Translation: CASREEGRGEKLFF.

The chain has TRBV9 and TRBJ2-3; D ambiguous. This CDR3 contains 15 residues. Germline V gene data show CDR1 as SGDLS and CDR2 as YYNGEE. V was clipped by 0 bases and J by 0 bases, with 8 bases between them. CDR3 sequence (DNA): TGTGCCAGCAGCGTAGGTCCCACTAGCACAGATACGCAGTATTTT. This translates into CASSVGPTSTDTQYF.

This clone was recorded only once. V and J are TRBV11-3 and TRBJ2-1; D perhaps matches TRBD1 (6 bases). The CDR3 length is 14 residues. Germline assignment: CDR1 SGHNT and CDR2 YENEEA. Between the trimmed V and J ends, which lost 5 bases and 8 bases, there was a span of 16 bases. The CDR3 bases are TGTGCCAGCAGCAACCGACAGGAGGCCCATGAGCAGTTCTTC. Translation gives CASSNRQEAHEQFF.

The gene calls are TRBV3-1 (or the pseudogene TRBV3-2) and TRBJ1-1; TRBD1 aligns across 7 bases. V dropped 4 bases and J dropped 11; count of bases not matched to a gene: 7. Germline CDR1 LGHDT, CDR2 YNNKEL (reference sequence). CDR3 length: 12 amino acids. Here the CDR3 DNA reads TGTGCCAGCAGCCTAGGGGGCACAAGCGCTTTCTTT. It specifies CASSLGGTSAFF.

This chain connects TRBV11-3 to TRBJ1-2, with 9 bases that match TRBD1. V lost 5 bases to trimming and J lost 8 bases; unmatched junction nucleotides: 9. Per germline, CDR1 SGHNT and CDR2 YENEEA. There are 14 residues in the CDR3. DNA for the CDR3: TGTGCCAGCAGCGCCGGGACAGGGTTTCAGGGCTACACCTTC. The encoded protein is CASSAGTGFQGYTF.